This TCR beta chain was captured by sequencing in a study of control samples from healthy donors and cancer patients. TCRdb's copy holds only in-frame clones and misses some; the assay was immunoSEQ multiplex PCR. The sample contains fewer than 85,000 clones, 90% to 95% of which appear only once. The count of this clone is one. This CDR3 is 15 amino acids long. In germline, CDR1 is MNHEY, CDR2 SVGAGI. V was pared by 4 bases and J by 2 bases, with 8 bases of the junction left unmatched. This TCR derives from a man in his thirties or forties in good health. The sample was blood. The V gene is TRBV6-5, the J gene TRBJ2-7; 7 nucleotides align to TRBD1. The CDR3 loop is CASSFGTENPYEQYF. The CDR3 DNA reads TGTGCCAGCAGTTTTGGGACAGAGAACCCCTACGAGCAGTACTTC.